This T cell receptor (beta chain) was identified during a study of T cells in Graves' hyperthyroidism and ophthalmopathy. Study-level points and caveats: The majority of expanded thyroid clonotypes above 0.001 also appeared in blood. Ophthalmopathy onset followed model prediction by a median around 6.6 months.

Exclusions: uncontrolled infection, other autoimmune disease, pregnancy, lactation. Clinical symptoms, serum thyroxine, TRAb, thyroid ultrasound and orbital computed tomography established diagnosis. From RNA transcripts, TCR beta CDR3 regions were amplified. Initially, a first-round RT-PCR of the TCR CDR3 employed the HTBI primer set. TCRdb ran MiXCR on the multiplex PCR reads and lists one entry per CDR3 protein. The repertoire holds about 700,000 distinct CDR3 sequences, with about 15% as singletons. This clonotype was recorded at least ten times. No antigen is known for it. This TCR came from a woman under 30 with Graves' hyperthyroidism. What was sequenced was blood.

Here the CDR3 reads CASSTRDRYPYGYTF. CDR3 bases: TGTGCCAGCAGCACCAGGGACCGCTACCCTTATGGCTACACCTTC. The chain recombines TRBV7-8 with TRBJ1-2; a weak D match, TRBD1 (5 bases). CDR1 and CDR2 (germline): SGHVS, FQNEAQ. The CDR3 runs 15 residues. V was clipped by 5 bases and J by 5 bases, with 18 bases between them.